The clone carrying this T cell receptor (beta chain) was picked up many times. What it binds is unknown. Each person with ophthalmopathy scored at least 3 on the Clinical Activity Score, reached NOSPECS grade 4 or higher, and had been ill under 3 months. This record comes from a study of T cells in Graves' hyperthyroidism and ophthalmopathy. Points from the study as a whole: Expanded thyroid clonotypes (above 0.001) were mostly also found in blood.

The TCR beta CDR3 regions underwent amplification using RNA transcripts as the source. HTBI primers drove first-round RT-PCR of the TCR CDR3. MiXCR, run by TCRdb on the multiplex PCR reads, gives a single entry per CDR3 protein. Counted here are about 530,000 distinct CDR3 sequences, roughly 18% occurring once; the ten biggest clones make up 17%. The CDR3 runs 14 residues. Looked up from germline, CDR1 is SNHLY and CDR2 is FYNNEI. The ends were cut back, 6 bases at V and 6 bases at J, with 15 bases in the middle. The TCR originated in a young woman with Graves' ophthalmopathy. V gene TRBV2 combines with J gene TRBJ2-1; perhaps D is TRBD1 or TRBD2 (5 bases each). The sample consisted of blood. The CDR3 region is CASSQDAGANEQFF. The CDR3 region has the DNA TGTGCCAGCAGCCAGGACGCCGGGGCCAATGAGCAGTTCTTC.